This TCR beta chain was documented in a study of cytomegalovirus exposure and HLA in healthy donors. The CDR3 loop spans 13 amino acids. V was clipped by 8 bases and J by 8 bases, with 18 bases between them. The germline CDR1 and CDR2 sequences are SNHLY and FYNNEI. Assay: immunoSEQ multiplex PCR; the TCRdb copy retains only in-frame clones and omits some. The repertoire holds roughly 270,000 clones, with roughly 90% as singletons. This receptor was taken from a woman under 30 in good health and CMV-seronegative. Sequencing input: PBMCs. The chain carries TRBV2 and TRBJ1-2, with D maybe TRBD1 (6 bases). The CDR3 DNA reads as TGTGCCAGCCATGGGGGCATGGGCCAAGGCTACACCTTC. This translates into CASHGGMGQGYTF. The entire variable domain, with the rest obtained from reference TRBV2 and TRBJ1-2, is as follows: EPEVTQTPSHQVTQMGQEVILRCVPISNHLYFYWYRQILGQKVEFLVSFYNNEISEKSEIFDDQFSVERPDGSNFTLKIRSTKLEDSAMYFCASHGGMGQGYTFGSGTRLTVV.